The source of this TCR beta chain is a study of cytomegalovirus exposure and HLA in healthy donors (dated by TCRdb to about 2017). A note on the overall study: According to an earlier analysis of several hundred of the donors, about 179 million T cells yielded roughly 100 million unique TCR beta sequences and about 300 Gb of sequence data. Roughly 320 gigabases of sequencing data and about 92 million unique TCR sequences made up an early release that covered 500 to 700 HLA-typed donors. The genetic ancestry cluster associated with self-reported Caucasian donors included over 80% of the approximately 430 genotyped donors. The study aimed to test whether signatures of past pathogen exposure could be identified by cataloging public T cell receptors. The study profiled the T cell repertoires of under 700 subjects by immunosequencing and related them to cytomegalovirus serostatus. In addition to the first cohort of 650 to 800 subjects, a separate validation cohort of approximately 130 different subjects was used. High-throughput TCR immunosequencing, statistical association of individual TCRs with disease status, and machine learning were combined to predict cytomegalovirus infection status. A later analysis re-examined previously published TCR beta repertoires from more than 650 donors and added high-resolution HLA genotyping to investigate patterns of TCR occurrence. Rather than using new phenotypic data, the later analysis identified candidate immune exposures from TCR beta sequences and from how often those sequences occurred across donors. An earlier analysis of about 600 of the donors used high-throughput TCR beta sequencing to judge whether each TCR beta V gene segment behaved as functional or pseudogenic. Donor age, sex, ethnicity and CMV serostatus were compiled alongside the repertoire data. Genome-wide SNP genotypes for about 65% of the 666 donors were used in a later genetic analysis, which treated that subset as a discovery cohort. Every repertoire in the discovery cohort had been generated on one and the same sequencing platform. HLA typing included class I and class II loci at four-digit resolution. Typing coverage differed by locus: A, B, C, DRB1 and DQB1 were typed in roughly 629-630 donors, DQA1 in approximately 520, DPA1 in some 610, and DPB1 in roughly 470. Five DR-DQ haplotypes were handled as single units for association and clustering because linkage in the cohort was strong. Among some 400 genotyped donors of the cohort, an average of roughly 240,000 unique TCR beta nucleotide sequences were sequenced per donor, roughly a sixth of them non-productive.

The library was produced with the immunoSEQ multiplex PCR assay. A mixture of 60 forward primers for TCR Vbeta segments and 13 reverse primers for TCR Jbeta segments was used in the multiplex PCR. The CDR3 region of rearranged TCR beta genes was amplified from genomic DNA by a multiplex PCR assay. The Illumina HiSeq System was used to sequence the amplified TCR beta libraries as 87-base-pair reads. The authors' analysis ran thus. A later analysis counted some 80 million unique TCR beta chains across the 700 or so repertoires, and some 12 million of these chains were shared by at least two donors. To remove PCR and sequencing errors, raw reads were error-corrected and collapsed into unique sequences using a nearest-neighbor algorithm that merged closely related sequences. CDR3 sequences were aligned to IMGT reference sequences to assign V, D and J gene segments. For a sequence to be retained, a match of at least six nucleotides was required to both a V gene segment and a J gene segment. Rearrangements were called productive when the CDR3 lacked stop codons and stayed in frame with V and J; all others were non-productive. CDR3 was defined according to IMGT convention as the region running from the second conserved V-encoded cysteine to the conserved J-encoded phenylalanine. The earlier analysis of 500 to 750 of the donors excluded any sequence lacking an unambiguous match to a single V gene segment. In an earlier analysis of approximately 610 of the donors, V segments were called functional above 56.7% productive rearrangements and were called segregating when the between-donor standard deviation exceeded 5%. A statistical classification framework was developed to diagnose cytomegalovirus status using the catalog of TCR beta chain sequences. In a later analysis, TCR nucleotide sequences were compared against IMGT/GENE-DB human TR gene sequences so that V and J genes could be assigned. A later analysis assigned CDR3 sequences and most-parsimonious VDJ recombination scenarios with the TCRdist pipeline. A later analysis defined each TCR beta chain by its CDR3 amino acid sequence plus V-gene family, and excluded reads lacking a unique V-gene family. As a way to deal with suspected cross-contamination and a sequencing artifact, a later analysis dropped 500 to 700 nucleotide sequences that were highly shared and had low generation probability. In a later analysis, a clonal expansion index was calculated for each public chain from normalized within-repertoire ranks of inferred template counts. A later analysis computed generation probabilities with a VDJ recombination model fitted to out-of-frame rearrangements, and checked the results against IGoR. In a later analysis, TCR-TCR, TCR-HLA and TCR-CMV co-occurrence was scored with hypergeometric tests, and a repertoire-size bias correction was applied to TCR pairs. False discovery rates were estimated in a later analysis by permuting HLA or CMV assignments 20 times. In a later analysis, co-occurring TCRs were grouped using DBSCAN, with TCRdist sequence similarity added in when clustering inside HLA-allele-positive subsets. For co-occurrence clustering, repertoires with fewer than 30,000 or more than 120,000 public chains were excluded, along with several repertoires with anomalous nucleotide sharing. TCRdb limited this immuneACCESS table to in-frame rearrangements with V and J called. A share of clones is missing; checked studies link under half to unresolved V genes, and the rest is unexplained. The DNA gave D and trimming, while V, J and clone size come from that table. This sample has 95,000 to 150,000 clones in its table, and about three quarters of those were observed once. Approximately 30% of the sample is held by the ten biggest clonotypes.

Per the germline V gene, MDHEN is the CDR1 and SYDVKM is the CDR2. The CDR3 covers 11 residues, taking in both the cysteine and the phenylalanine. The entry retains the CDR3 DNA only, 33 bases that are in frame from base 1. From V the trimming removes 7 bases and from J it removes 11 bases, while the gene matches leave 7 bases of the junction unaccounted for. In regard to this clone: Its antigen specificity is not known. There are no base qualities to consult, and no much larger clone falls within one base.

The cohort was made up of around 720 healthy bone marrow donors. Cohort members were all nominally healthy when sampled, although unrecorded immune exposures were likely present. The donor was CMV seropositive and belonged to the group of more than 250 seropositive cohort members. Each donor provided a peripheral blood sample, and peripheral blood mononuclear cells were used for TCR beta sequencing. The Qiagen DNeasy Blood Extraction Kit was used to extract genomic DNA from the blood cell samples. What the work shows at the level of the full study, not this receptor alone: Across donors, most TCR sequences were observed very rarely, whereas some public TCRs were present in many individuals. Presence/absence analyses assumed roughly uniform sequencing depth across donors, an assumption that may not hold. Linkage disequilibrium might explain the correlated functional status among segregating V segments, but an unknown experimental factor could not be ruled out. According to the authors, the approach could potentially be generalized to other disease states and immunological phenotypes. Cytomegalovirus status was reported to be diagnosed by the classifier with high specificity and sensitivity in both the original and validation cohorts. In a later analysis, some 17,000 TCR beta sequences were associated with specific HLA alleles at a false discovery rate of 0.05. Strong co-occurrence of HLA alleles, especially DR and DQ, made assigning TCR associations to individual alleles difficult. Broadly in line with IMGT annotations, most TCR beta V segments showed up in productive rearrangements about 87% or about 30% of the time in an earlier analysis of several hundred of the donors. Several of the top co-occurrence clusters appeared to be linked to parvovirus B19, influenza, CMV and Epstein-Barr virus, according to a later analysis. An association between a missense DCLRE1C variant and V-gene and J-gene trimming of TCR beta chains was found in a later genetic analysis and replicated in an independent cohort. The earlier analysis of almost 600 of the donors excluded some 15 rarely observed V segments, including chromosome 9 orphons, because counts were too low. HLA typing was unavailable for some donors at each locus, so association tests used only the typed subset. According to a later analysis, most CMV-associated TCR beta chains appeared to be HLA-restricted, and the HLA associations seemed to be driven largely by CMV exposure. Only TCR beta chains were sequenced in this cohort, and the absence of alpha or paired-chain data limited detectable features. In the study, some 160 TCR beta chains were listed as associated with cytomegalovirus. Compared with the approximately 670-donor mean, donors in an Asian-associated ancestry cluster had fewer N-insertions in productive TCRs, according to a later genetic analysis. Three of the identified cytomegalovirus-associated TCR beta chains were confirmed in vitro to be specific for cytomegalovirus antigens. Some IMGT-functional V segments, including TRBV6-2 and TRBV6-3, could not be distinguished by the 87-base-pair reads and were therefore excluded. A later analysis found that TCR association rates varied across HLA loci, with DRB1 alleles showing the most associated TCRs and HLA-C alleles the fewest. The only immune exposure information available for the cohort was CMV serostatus. A cluster of highly shared sequence variants was judged likely to represent a technical artifact of the sequencing pipeline. In a later analysis, HLA-associated TCR beta chains were found to be more clonally expanded and to have lower generation probabilities than equally common non-associated chains. A further reported finding was that TCR beta sequences accurately predicted the HLA-A and HLA-B alleles for most subjects in the first cohort.

The receptor comes from a man in his fifties or sixties in good health and CMV-seropositive. The chain is encoded by TRBV28 joined to TRBJ1-1, with 7 middle bases fitting TRBD1. Sequencing used PBMCs. The CDR3 protein: CASKTGQWAFF. The DNA sequence is TGTGCCAGCAAAACGGGACAGTGGGCTTTCTTT.